These 2 T cell receptor beta chains were sequenced from one sample in a study of blood T cell repertoires in COVID-19. Sequenced by immunoSEQ multiplex PCR; TCRdb stores in-frame clones only, minus some. The profile shows some 260,000 clones, around four fifths of them singletons. The sequenced sample was PBMCs or T cells enriched from blood (not recorded which). The receptors were sampled from a man between 25 and 39 years old with acute COVID-19.

The rearrangement uses TRBV19 and TRBJ2-1; 11 bases line up with TRBD1. V shed 1 base, J shed 9 bases, and the junction held 8 bases outside the gene matches. CDR1 LNHDA and CDR2 SQIVND come from the germline V gene (reference sequence). The length of the CDR3 is 16 residues. This CDR3 reads CASSIGADRGLGEQFF. CDR3 coding DNA: TGTGCCAGTAGTATAGGAGCGGACAGGGGGCTGGGTGAGCAGTTCTTC.

This sequence joins TRBV19 and TRBJ1-5; D unresolved. This CDR3 comprises 16 residues. The V gene's germline CDR1 is LNHDA and CDR2 SQIVND (reference sequence). Trimming pared 6 bases from V and 2 bases from J, leaving 17 bases between. CDR3 coding DNA: TGTGCCAGTAGACGGGGAGTAGCAAGTGGCAATCAGCCCCAGCATTTT. Its translation is CASRRGVASGNQPQHF.